The entry below describes one TCR beta chain. The antigen is not known. This table comes from immunoSEQ multiplex PCR, and its TCRdb copy is limited to in-frame clones, with some not included. This sample has some 150,000 clones, with approximately 89% found just once. This sample is drawn from a study of T cell responses to AZD1222 COVID-19 vaccine. Study results and caveats: Donors were mostly white British, more females; clonal diversity possibly underestimated. Nearly half of spike-specific TCRs reportedly target unmutated variant regions.

This TCR was recovered from an adult in good health. Sequenced here: peripheral blood, sampled on day 0 of AZD1222 vaccination.

CDR3 nucleotides: TGTGCCAGCAGTGAACTTCAGCCCCAGCATTTT. Translating gives CASSELQPQHF. This chain uses TRBV6-1 with TRBJ1-5; D call uncertain. The germline V and J ends were trimmed by 2 bases and 6 bases, with 2 bases remaining between them. Germline V lookup: CDR1 MNHNS, CDR2 SASEGT. The length of the CDR3 is 11 residues.